The clone carrying this T cell receptor beta chain was counted many times. Its matching antigen is unknown. The time point here: sample taken at primary tumor resection. The CDR3 covers 18 residues. Germline V gives CDR1 MNHNS, CDR2 SASEGT. Trimming stripped 3 bases from V and 0 bases from J, with 15 bases between. This sample is part of a study of spatial heterogeneity in lung cancer. Findings and caveats of the study: One measure, the expanded intratumoral alpha and beta TCR count, tracked tumor mutation counts.

TCRdb re-analysed the 5' RACE reads in MiXCR, keeping a single row per CDR3 protein. The table has 18,000 or so distinct CDR3 sequences, around 6.9% seen once; the top ten hold around 3.8%. Sample: lung tumor tissue, taken at surgery. The source of this sequence is a female donor with early-stage non-small cell lung cancer. This chain uses TRBV6-1 with TRBJ2-6; D is perhaps TRBD1 (6 bases). This chain's CDR3 is CASSEWGLRISGANVLTF. CDR3 nucleotide sequence: TGTGCCAGCAGTGAGTGGGGGCTCAGAATCTCTGGGGCCAACGTCCTGACTTTC.